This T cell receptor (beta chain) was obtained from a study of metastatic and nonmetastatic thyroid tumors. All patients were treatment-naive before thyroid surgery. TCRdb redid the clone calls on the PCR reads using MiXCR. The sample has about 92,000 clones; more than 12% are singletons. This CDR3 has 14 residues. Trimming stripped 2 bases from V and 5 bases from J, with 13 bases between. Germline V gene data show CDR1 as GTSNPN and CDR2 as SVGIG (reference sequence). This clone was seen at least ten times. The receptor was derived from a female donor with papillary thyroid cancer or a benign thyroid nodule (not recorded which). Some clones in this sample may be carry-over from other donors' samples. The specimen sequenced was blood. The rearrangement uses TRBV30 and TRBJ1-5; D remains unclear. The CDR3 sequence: CAWSLESLDQPQHF. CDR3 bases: TGTGCCTGGAGTTTGGAAAGTTTGGATCAGCCCCAGCATTTT.